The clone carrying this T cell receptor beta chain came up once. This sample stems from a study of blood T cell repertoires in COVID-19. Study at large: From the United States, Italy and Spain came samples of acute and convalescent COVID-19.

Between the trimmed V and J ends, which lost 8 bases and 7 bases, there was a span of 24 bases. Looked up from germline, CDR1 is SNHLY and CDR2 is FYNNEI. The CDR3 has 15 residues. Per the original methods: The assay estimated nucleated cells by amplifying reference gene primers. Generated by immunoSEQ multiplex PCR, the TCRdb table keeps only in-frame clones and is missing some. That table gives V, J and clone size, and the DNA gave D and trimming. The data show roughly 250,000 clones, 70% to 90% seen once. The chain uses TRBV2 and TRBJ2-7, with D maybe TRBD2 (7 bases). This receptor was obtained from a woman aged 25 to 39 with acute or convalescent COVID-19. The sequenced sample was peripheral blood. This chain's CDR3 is CASGGDFGAGEEQYF. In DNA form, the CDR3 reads TGTGCCAGCGGGGGGGATTTCGGTGCAGGGGAGGAGCAGTACTTC.